One and the same sample provided the 2 T cell receptor beta chains below, sequenced in a study of cytomegalovirus exposure and HLA in healthy donors (dated by TCRdb to 2016 to 2017). Libraries were prepared through the immunoSEQ multiplex PCR assay. The multiplex PCR relied on a mix of 60 forward primers for TCR Vbeta segments and 13 reverse primers for TCR Jbeta segments. This immuneACCESS table, as held by TCRdb, lists in-frame sequences with V and J called but not all clones. Of the missing ones, under half trace to an unresolved V gene in checked studies; the others have no known cause. The sample yields roughly 250,000 clones; approximately 84% were counted once. The ten largest clones take up 1.5% to 2% of the sample. The sequencing input was PBMCs. These receptors originate from a woman aged 40 to 50 in good health and CMV-seropositive.

The chain has TRBV6-5 and TRBJ1-1; D is unclear. CDR3 length equals 14 residues. Germline loops: CDR1 MNHEY, CDR2 SVGAGI. V lost 2 bases and J 1 base, leaving 8 bases between the germline ends. CDR3 in DNA: TGTGCCAGCAGTTACCGAGCCACGAACACTGAAGCTTTCTTT. Its protein product is CASSYRATNTEAFF.

V gene TRBV6-4 combines with J gene TRBJ2-3; 11 bases align to TRBD2. Germline CDR1 MRHNA, CDR2 SNTAGT. CDR3 length equals 17 residues. V shed 5 bases and J 3 bases; nucleotides not matched to a gene: 10. CDR3 loop: CASSPLGGTSGTDTQYF. The CDR3 coding sequence is TGTGCCAGCAGTCCCCTAGGCGGGACTAGCGGAACAGATACGCAGTATTTT.